What follows describes a single TCR beta chain. V shed 4 bases and J 5 bases; nucleotides not matched to a gene: 10. The CDR3 contains 15 residues. CDR1 is SEHNR, CDR2 FQNEAQ, per germline (reference sequence). This specimen belongs to a study of blood T cell repertoires in COVID-19. As for the study in general: From the United States, Italy and Spain came samples of acute and convalescent COVID-19. From T cells, B-cell-depleted T cells, or PBMCs came the material, which was cDNA or gDNA.

Each exposed participant met a COVID-19 case in the 2 weeks preceding study entry. The data were produced by immunoSEQ multiplex PCR, yet TCRdb's version contains in-frame clones alone and is incomplete. Of approximately 310,000 clones in the sample, 85% were seen once. This TCR was recovered from a woman aged 30 to 39 who had been exposed to COVID-19. V and J are TRBV7-9 and TRBJ1-2; 7 bases agree with TRBD1. Sample: PBMCs or T cells enriched from blood (not recorded which). The DNA of the CDR3 is TGTGCCAGCAGCTCGGGAGAGGGGGCAAGGTATGGCTACACCTTC. It translates to CASSSGEGARYGYTF.